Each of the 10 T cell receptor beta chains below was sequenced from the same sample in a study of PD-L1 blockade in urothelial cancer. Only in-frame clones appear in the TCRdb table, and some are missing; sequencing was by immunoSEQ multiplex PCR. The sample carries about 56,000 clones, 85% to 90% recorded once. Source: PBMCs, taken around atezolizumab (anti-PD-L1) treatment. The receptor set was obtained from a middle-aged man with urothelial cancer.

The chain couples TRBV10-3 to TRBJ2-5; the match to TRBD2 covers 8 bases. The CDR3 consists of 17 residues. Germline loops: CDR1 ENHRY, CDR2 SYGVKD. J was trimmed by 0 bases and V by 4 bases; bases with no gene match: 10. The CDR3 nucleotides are TGTGCCATCAGTGGGCACAGCGGGAGATCGTACCAAGAGACCCAGTACTTC. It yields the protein CAISGHSGRSYQETQYF.

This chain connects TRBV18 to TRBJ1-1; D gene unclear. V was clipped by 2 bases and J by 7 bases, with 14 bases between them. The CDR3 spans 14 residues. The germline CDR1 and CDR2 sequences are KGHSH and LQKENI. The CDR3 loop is CASSPERTVREAFF. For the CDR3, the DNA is TGTGCCAGCTCACCAGAGCGTACTGTTCGTGAAGCTTTCTTT.

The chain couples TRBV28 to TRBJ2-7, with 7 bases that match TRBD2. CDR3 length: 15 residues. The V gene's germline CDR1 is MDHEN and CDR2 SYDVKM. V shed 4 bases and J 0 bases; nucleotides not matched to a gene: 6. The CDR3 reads CASSSYGGFSYEQYF. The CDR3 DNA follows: TGTGCCAGCAGTTCCTACGGGGGGTTCTCCTACGAGCAGTACTTC.

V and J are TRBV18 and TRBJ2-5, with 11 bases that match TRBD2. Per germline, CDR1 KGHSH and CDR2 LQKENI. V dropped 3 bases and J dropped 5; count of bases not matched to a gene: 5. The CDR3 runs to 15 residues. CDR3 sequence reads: CASSPSIAGGETQYF. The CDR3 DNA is TGTGCCAGCTCACCTTCTATAGCGGGAGGGGAGACCCAGTACTTC.

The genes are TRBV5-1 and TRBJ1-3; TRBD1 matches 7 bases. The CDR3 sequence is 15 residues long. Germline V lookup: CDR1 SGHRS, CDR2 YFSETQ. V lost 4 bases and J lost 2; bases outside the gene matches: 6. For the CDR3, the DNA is TGCGCCAGCAGCCAGGCCCAGGGGGCTGGAAACACCATATATTTT. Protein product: CASSQAQGAGNTIYF.

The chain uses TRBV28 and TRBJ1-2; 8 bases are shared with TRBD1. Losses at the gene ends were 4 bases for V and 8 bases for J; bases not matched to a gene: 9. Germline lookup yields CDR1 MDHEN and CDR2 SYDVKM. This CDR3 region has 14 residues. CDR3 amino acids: CASSWNTGTGGYTF. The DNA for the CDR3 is TGTGCCAGCAGTTGGAACACAGGGACAGGAGGCTACACCTTC.

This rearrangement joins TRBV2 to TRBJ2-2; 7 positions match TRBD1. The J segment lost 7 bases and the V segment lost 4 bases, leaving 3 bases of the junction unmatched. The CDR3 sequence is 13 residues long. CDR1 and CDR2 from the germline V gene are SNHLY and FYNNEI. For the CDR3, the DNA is TGTGCCAGCAGTGGCAGGGGGAGCGGGGAGCTGTTTTTT. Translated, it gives CASSGRGSGELFF.

The CDR3 coding sequence is TGTGCCAGCAGCTCGACTAGCGGGAGTACTGAGCAGTTCTTC. As protein: CASSSTSGSTEQFF. This chain uses TRBV7-3 with TRBJ2-1; TRBD2 aligns across 12 bases. This CDR3 is built from 14 residues. J was trimmed by 9 bases and V by 4 bases; bases with no gene match: 4. Germline V CDR1 and CDR2: SGHTA, FQGTGA.

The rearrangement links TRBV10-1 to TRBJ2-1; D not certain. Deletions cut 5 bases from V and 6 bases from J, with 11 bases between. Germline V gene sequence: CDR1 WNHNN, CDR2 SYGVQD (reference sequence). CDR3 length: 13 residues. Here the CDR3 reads CASSRGSTNEQFF. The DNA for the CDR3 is TGCGCCAGCAGTCGCGGTAGCACCAATGAGCAGTTCTTC.

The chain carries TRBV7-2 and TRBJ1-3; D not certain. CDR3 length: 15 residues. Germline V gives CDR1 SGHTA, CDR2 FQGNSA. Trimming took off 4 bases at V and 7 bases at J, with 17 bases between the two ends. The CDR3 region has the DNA TGTGCCAGCAGCTCTACCCTGGCAGGAGGTAACACCATATATTTT. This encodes CASSSTLAGGNTIYF.